This paragraph reports one T cell receptor (beta chain). The Seattle patients joined while their infection was active and were tracked longitudinally afterward. The sample originates from a study of blood T cell repertoires in COVID-19. Under the authors' procedure: Amplification with reference gene primers provided the estimates of nucleated cell counts. The repertoire was sequenced with immunoSEQ multiplex PCR; TCRdb's copy has only in-frame clones and lacks some. V, J and clone size derive from that table, while D and trimming were established from the DNA sequence. The repertoire holds tens of thousands of clones, with less than 85% as singletons. Per germline, CDR1 KGHDR and CDR2 SFDVKD. V was clipped by 3 bases and J by 7 bases, with 12 bases between them. The CDR3 is 14 amino acids.

The clonotype comes from a man in his 70s with COVID-19, enrolled during active disease. The chain joins TRBV24-1 to TRBJ2-1; possible D gene TRBD1, 5 bases. Source material: peripheral blood. This CDR3 is CATSDVRAVNEQFF. CDR3 nucleotide sequence: TGTGCCACCAGTGATGTCAGGGCAGTAAATGAGCAGTTCTTC.